Here is one T cell receptor (beta chain) with its context. Clinical history as reported by participants underpinned cohort assignment. Germline-derived CDR1 and CDR2 are SEHNR and FQNEAQ (reference sequence). V was clipped by 5 bases and J by 5 bases, with 3 bases between them. This CDR3 has 11 residues. These data belong to a study of blood T cell repertoires in COVID-19. Across the whole study: COVID-19 samples from acute and convalescent phases originated in the United States, Italy and Spain.

As handled by the study authors: Reference gene primer amplification gave estimated nucleated cell counts. TCRdb's table, derived via immunoSEQ multiplex PCR, lists solely in-frame clones and lacks some. The V and J calls and clone size were taken over from that table, and D and trimming were inferred from the DNA. The repertoire holds more than 200,000 clones, with around 87% as singletons. The chain recombines TRBV7-9 with TRBJ2-2; D remains unclear. The material sequenced was PBMCs or T cells enriched from blood (not recorded which). This clonotype was obtained from a woman younger than 45 with acute COVID-19. The CDR3 region is CASSPTGELFF. CDR3 nucleotide sequence: TGTGCCAGCAGCCCAACCGGGGAGCTGTTTTTT.